This entry lists 24 T cell receptor beta chains sequenced from one sample in a study of blood T cell repertoires in COVID-19 (dated by TCRdb to about 2020). Library creation used the immunoSEQ multiplex PCR assay. Drawn from immuneACCESS, this table holds only the in-frame rearrangements with V and J called that TCRdb kept. Clones are partly lost; checked studies trace under half to an unresolved V gene and leave the rest unexplained. The sample profile shows hundreds of thousands of clones; over 75% of them were found once. Roughly 1.1% of the sample is taken by the ten largest. Material: PBMCs or T cells enriched from blood (not recorded which). All receptors come from a man aged 30 to 39 who had recovered from COVID-19.

The chain couples TRBV5-1 to TRBJ2-5, with TRBD2 matching 7 bases. V trimming: 4 bases; J trimming: 1 base; junction bases outside the gene matches: 10. CDR3 length: 16 amino acids. Looked up from germline, CDR1 is SGHRS and CDR2 is YFSETQ. CDR3 sequence (DNA): TGCGCCAGCAGCGGATGGGCTAGCGGCCCCCAAGAGACCCAGTACTTC. It translates to CASSGWASGPQETQYF. Filled out from reference TRBV5-1 and TRBJ2-5, the complete variable domain reads KAGVTQTPRYLIKTRGQQVTLSCSPISGHRSVSWYQQTPGQGLQFLFEYFSETQRNKGNFPGRFSGRQFSNSRSEMNVSTLELGDSALYLCASSGWASGPQETQYFGPGTRLLVL.

The V gene is TRBV27, the J gene TRBJ2-7; 12 positions agree with TRBD1. CDR1 and CDR2 (germline): MNHEY, SMNVEV (reference sequence). V dropped 4 bases and J dropped 5; count of bases not matched to a gene: 6. The CDR3 runs 15 residues. CDR3 sequence: CASSYGTGGSDEQYF. CDR3 nucleotides: TGTGCCAGCAGTTATGGGACAGGGGGCTCGGACGAGCAGTACTTC.

The chain is built from TRBV6-5 and TRBJ1-2; TRBD1 matches 7 bases. Germline V lookup: CDR1 MNHEY, CDR2 SVGAGI. The V segment lost 5 bases and the J segment 5 bases; nucleotides outside the gene matches: 11. CDR3 length equals 15 residues. CDR3 in DNA: TGTGCCAGCAGTCCTCAAACAGGGGCCACATATGGCTACACCTTC. It is translated as CASSPQTGATYGYTF.

This rearrangement joins TRBV11-2 to TRBJ2-5; the D is unclear. This CDR3 is 12 amino acids long. The V end was cut by 5 bases, the J end by 1 base, with 5 bases between. CDR1 and CDR2 from the germline V gene are SGHAT and FQNNGV. The CDR3 sequence is CASSNSQETQYF. The CDR3 DNA sequence: TGTGCCAGCAGCAACAGCCAAGAGACCCAGTACTTC.

The rearrangement links TRBV18 to TRBJ1-4; D is uncertain. Germline V gene sequence: CDR1 KGHSH, CDR2 LQKENI. Trimming removed 4 bases at V and 7 bases at J, with 13 bases between. CDR3 length: 14 amino acids. The CDR3 bases are TGTGCCAGCTCACGCAATAAAGAGGGTGAAAAACTGTTTTTT. This codes for CASSRNKEGEKLFF.

The rearrangement uses TRBV29-1 and TRBJ2-1, with TRBD2 matching 7 bases. With V trimmed by 6 bases and J by 8 bases, 16 bases remained unmatched. Looked up from germline, CDR1 is SQVTM and CDR2 is ANQGSEA. This CDR3 has 15 residues. The CDR3 loop reads CSVLPGERGWDEQFF. CDR3 DNA sequence: TGCAGCGTCCTCCCGGGGGAGCGGGGCTGGGATGAGCAGTTCTTC.

This chain links TRBV9 with TRBJ2-7; a possible D gene is TRBD1 (7 bases). Germline CDR1 reads SGDLS; CDR2 reads YYNGEE. Trimming pared 3 bases from V and 3 bases from J, leaving 16 bases between. There are 15 residues in the CDR3. CDR3 nucleotide sequence: TGTGCCAGCAGCGCCGGCGGGCAGGGGGGCTACGAGCAGTACTTC. Translated: CASSAGGQGGYEQYF.

The chain combines TRBV7-9 with TRBJ2-1; D might be TRBD2 (6 bases). This CDR3 is 12 amino acids long. CDR1 is SEHNR, CDR2 FQNEAQ, per germline (reference sequence). V shed 8 bases and J shed 12 bases, with 17 bases lying between them. CDR3 amino acids: CASDPRGSAQFF. CDR3 in DNA: TGTGCCAGCGACCCACGGGGGTCAGCGCAGTTCTTC.

This chain links TRBV10-3 with TRBJ2-5; 7 positions agree with TRBD2. The trim removed 11 bases at V and 4 bases at J, leaving 7 bases unmatched. CDR3 length: 12 residues. The germline V gene encodes CDR1 ENHRY and CDR2 SYGVKD. In DNA, the CDR3 is TGTGCCTGCCGGGGGGAAGGAGAGACCCAGTACTTC. Translation: CACRGEGETQYF.

The chain couples TRBV7-9 to TRBJ1-4, with D hard to call. Per germline, CDR1 SEHNR and CDR2 FQNEAQ (reference sequence). Trimming stripped 1 base from V and 1 base from J, with 7 bases between. The CDR3 is made up of 15 amino acids. The CDR3 DNA reads as TGTGCCAGCAGCTTAGGATCAGGAACTAATGAAAAACTGTTTTTT. This sequence encodes CASSLGSGTNEKLFF.

The chain carries TRBV15 and TRBJ2-7; TRBD2 matches at 11 bases. The ends lost 0 bases at V and 0 bases at J; junction bases unmatched: 4. This CDR3 has 17 amino acids. Germline CDR1 LNHNV, CDR2 YYDKDF (reference sequence). CDR3 loop: CATSRDRGTSGSYEQYF. CDR3 bases: TGTGCCACCAGCAGAGACAGGGGGACTAGCGGCTCCTACGAGCAGTACTTC. Full variable domain (missing parts from reference TRBV15 and TRBJ2-7): DAMVIQNPRYQVTQFGKPVTLSCSQTLNHNVMYWYQQKSSQAPKLLFHYYDKDFNNEADTPDNFQSRRPNTSFCFLDIRSPGLGDTAMYLCATSRDRGTSGSYEQYFGPGTRLTVT.

This CDR3 is CASSIGAEDYGYTF. For the CDR3, the DNA is TGTGCCAGTAGTATTGGGGCAGAGGATTATGGCTACACCTTC. The chain recombines TRBV19 with TRBJ1-2; tentatively, D is TRBD1 (5 bases). Germline CDR1 LNHDA, CDR2 SQIVND (reference sequence). This CDR3 has 14 amino acids. Deletions cut 3 bases from V and 5 bases from J, with 13 bases between.

A single count supports this clone. The V call is TRBV5-1, the J call TRBJ2-6; 7 bases fit TRBD2. The germline gives CDR1 SGHRS, CDR2 YFSETQ. With 4 bases clipped from V and 2 bases from J, the junction kept 6 bases outside the gene matches. The CDR3 covers 16 residues. The CDR3 protein is CASSTSGVPGANVLTF. The CDR3 DNA sequence: TGCGCCAGCAGCACGAGCGGGGTTCCTGGGGCCAACGTCCTGACTTTC.

The chain employs TRBV6-4 and TRBJ2-3; 9 bases map to TRBD2. The CDR3 runs to 15 residues. V lost 8 bases and J lost 2; bases outside the gene matches: 8. Germline assignment: CDR1 MRHNA and CDR2 SNTAGT. Written as DNA, the CDR3 is TGTGCCAGCTCTCAAGCGGGAGGAGCCACAGATACGCAGTATTTT. It specifies CASSQAGGATDTQYF.

The rearrangement uses TRBV5-1 and TRBJ2-1; 10 positions match TRBD1. J lost 7 bases, V lost 0 bases, and 4 bases had no gene match. CDR3 size: 15 residues. Germline lookup yields CDR1 SGHRS and CDR2 YFSETQ. The CDR3: CASSLGQGADNEQFF. CDR3 DNA sequence: TGCGCCAGCAGCTTGGGACAGGGGGCGGATAATGAGCAGTTCTTC.

This sequence joins TRBV6-5 and TRBJ2-7, with D uncertain. Germline V gene data show CDR1 as MNHEY and CDR2 as SVGAGI. V was trimmed by 11 bases and J by 2 bases, leaving 13 bases between them. The CDR3 spans 12 residues. Here the CDR3 DNA reads TGTGCCGTTCATGGCGGCACCTACGAGCAGTACTTC. Its translation is CAVHGGTYEQYF.

The gene calls are TRBV5-6 and TRBJ2-7, with a possible D match to TRBD1 (6 bases). V was clipped by 2 bases and J by 11 bases, with 11 bases between them. The germline gives CDR1 SGHDT, CDR2 YYEEEE. The CDR3 covers 11 residues. The CDR3 nucleotides are TGTGCCAGCAGCTTACAGGGAGAGAAGTACTTC. It specifies CASSLQGEKYF.

This chain connects TRBV5-4 to TRBJ2-5; TRBD2 is a possible D gene (5 bases). With 1 base removed from V and 7 bases from J, the gap between germline ends came to 11 bases. Germline lookup yields CDR1 SGHNT and CDR2 YYREEE (reference sequence). This CDR3 is built from 13 residues. Here the CDR3 DNA reads TGTGCCAGCAGCTTGTGGGCCGAGGGGACCCAGTACTTC. It encodes CASSLWAEGTQYF.

The chain has TRBV7-2 and TRBJ2-7, with D perhaps TRBD2 (6 bases). The V end lost 5 bases, the J end lost 6 bases, and 20 bases lay between the germline ends. The CDR3 length is 15 residues. The V gene's germline CDR1 is SGHTA and CDR2 FQGNSA. In nucleotides, the CDR3 is TGTGCCAGCAGCCCGACCAGGACTATAAGCAGCGAGCAGTACTTC. This gives the protein CASSPTRTISSEQYF.

The chain is built from TRBV9 and TRBJ2-5; TRBD2 agrees at 11 bases. Germline V gene sequence: CDR1 SGDLS, CDR2 YYNGEE. The CDR3 extends over 15 amino acids. The trim removed 0 bases at V and 4 bases at J, leaving 2 bases unmatched. The chain's CDR3 is CASSVVTSGVETQYF. The CDR3 coding sequence is TGTGCCAGCAGCGTAGTGACTAGCGGGGTAGAGACCCAGTACTTC.

This chain connects TRBV7-2 to TRBJ2-2; D is possibly TRBD1 (5 bases). Germline lookup yields CDR1 SGHTA and CDR2 FQGNSA. V lost 2 bases to trimming and J lost 1 base, with 5 bases between them. The CDR3 consists of 14 residues. CDR3 residues: CASSLTGNTGELFF. The DNA for the CDR3 is TGTGCCAGCAGCTTAACAGGGAACACCGGGGAGCTGTTTTTT.

V and J are TRBV27 and TRBJ2-7; TRBD2 might be the D (5 bases). V dropped 6 bases and J dropped 2 bases, with 11 bases sitting between them. CDR1 and CDR2 from the germline V gene are MNHEY and SMNVEV (reference sequence). The CDR3 spans 13 residues. The CDR3, as DNA: TGTGCCAGCAGGTGGGCCGGGACCTACGAGCAGTACTTC. It yields the protein CASRWAGTYEQYF.

The gene calls are TRBV7-9 and TRBJ2-7, with TRBD2 identical over 10 bases. This CDR3 spans 17 amino acids. J lost 2 bases, V lost 4 bases, and 11 bases had no gene match. Germline V CDR1 and CDR2: SEHNR, FQNEAQ (reference sequence). The CDR3 DNA sequence: TGTGCCAGCAGCTCTAAACTGGGACTAGCGAGGCCCTACGAGCAGTACTTC. The encoded protein is CASSSKLGLARPYEQYF.

V gene TRBV19 combines with J gene TRBJ1-4; D might be TRBD1 (5 bases). Germline CDR1 and CDR2: LNHDA and SQIVND (reference sequence). The V and J ends lost 3 bases and 0 bases respectively, with 11 bases between them. The CDR3 covers 16 residues. The CDR3 region has the DNA TGTGCCAGTAGTATGGGGCGGAGAGCAACTAATGAAAAACTGTTTTTT. It specifies CASSMGRRATNEKLFF.